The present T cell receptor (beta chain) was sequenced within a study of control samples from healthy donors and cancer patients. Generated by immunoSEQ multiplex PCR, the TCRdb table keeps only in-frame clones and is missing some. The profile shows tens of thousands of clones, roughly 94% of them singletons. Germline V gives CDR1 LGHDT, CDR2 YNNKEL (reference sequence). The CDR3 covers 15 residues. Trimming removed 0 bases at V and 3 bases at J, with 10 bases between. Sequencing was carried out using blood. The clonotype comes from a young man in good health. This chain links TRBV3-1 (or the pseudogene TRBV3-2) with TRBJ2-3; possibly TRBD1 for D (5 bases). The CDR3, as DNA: TGTGCCAGCAGCCAAGATAATCAGGGAACAGATACGCAGTATTTT. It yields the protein CASSQDNQGTDTQYF.